Below are 24 T cell receptor beta chains sequenced from a single sample in a study of T cells in Graves' hyperthyroidism and ophthalmopathy. RNA transcripts were the template for amplifying TCR beta CDR3 regions. RT-PCR in the first round (using the HTBI primer set) targeted the TCR CDR3. TCRdb reprocessed the multiplex PCR reads via MiXCR and lists one record per CDR3 protein. The sample includes fewer than 800,000 distinct CDR3 sequences, around 17% seen only once; the top ten take around 7.7%. The material sequenced was blood. The receptor source for this set is a man between 18 and 35 years old with Graves' hyperthyroidism.

This clonotype occurred a few times. V is TRBV20-1 and J is TRBJ1-3; D not certain. The CDR3 covers 14 residues. Germline CDR1 and CDR2: DFQATT and SNEGSKA (reference sequence). V lost 3 bases to trimming and J lost 1 base, with 10 bases between them. The CDR3 loop reads CSARAHSSGNTIYF. The CDR3 DNA is TGCAGTGCTAGGGCCCACTCATCTGGAAACACCATATATTTT.

This sequence joins TRBV7-2 and TRBJ2-3; TRBD2 matches 12 bases. J was trimmed by 0 bases and V by 5 bases; bases with no gene match: 9. Germline CDR1 is SGHTA and CDR2 is FQGNSA. There are 18 residues in the CDR3. The CDR3 DNA follows: TGTGCCAGCAGCAAACTAGCGGGAGGCCTCAAAAGCACAGATACGCAGTATTTT. Protein product: CASSKLAGGLKSTDTQYF. The full variable domain, in which reference TRBV7-2 and TRBJ2-3 provide the parts outside the CDR3, is GAGVSQSPSNKVTEKGKDVELRCDPISGHTALYWYRQSLGQGLEFLIYFQGNSAPDKSGLPSDRFSAERTGGSVSTLTIQRTQQEDSAVYLCASSKLAGGLKSTDTQYFGPGTRLTVL.

This clonotype has more than one count but fewer than ten. The chain joins TRBV25-1 to TRBJ1-1, with D uncertain. The V end was cut by 5 bases, the J end by 3 bases, with 10 bases between. Germline V CDR1 and CDR2: MGHDK, SYGVNS. The CDR3 runs 13 residues. CDR3 protein: CASSHTAYTEAFF. The CDR3 DNA follows: TGTGCCAGCAGTCATACAGCTTACACTGAAGCTTTCTTT.

In this sample, this clonotype turned up many times. V gene TRBV20-1 combines with J gene TRBJ2-7; 11 nucleotides agree with TRBD1. Trimming cost V 4 bases and J 4 bases; bases outside gene matches: 9. Germline V lookup: CDR1 DFQATT, CDR2 SNEGSKA (reference sequence). The CDR3 runs 15 residues. The CDR3 spells CSATSEGTGGYEQYF. In nucleotides, the CDR3 is TGCAGTGCTACATCGGAAGGGACAGGGGGATACGAGCAGTACTTC.

This clonotype was found many times. This rearrangement joins TRBV20-1 to TRBJ2-3; no definite D call. The V end was cut by 3 bases, the J end by 2 bases, with 15 bases between. This CDR3 region has 15 residues. The V gene's germline CDR1 is DFQATT and CDR2 SNEGSKA (reference sequence). CDR3 region: CSARVPPVVTDTQYF. The CDR3 DNA reads as TGCAGTGCTAGGGTTCCTCCGGTCGTCACAGATACGCAGTATTTT.

The chain recombines TRBV4-1 with TRBJ2-3; a possible D gene is TRBD2 (6 bases). Trimming cost V 4 bases and J 4 bases, with 15 bases left between them. Germline lookup yields CDR1 MGHRA and CDR2 YSYEKL. There are 15 residues in the CDR3. The CDR3 DNA sequence: TGCGCCAGCAGCCGGACTACCCAGGAAGCAGATACGCAGTATTTT. It is translated as CASSRTTQEADTQYF.

This clonotype was recorded many times. The rearrangement links TRBV2 to TRBJ2-3; D is possibly TRBD2 (5 bases). The length of the CDR3 is 16 residues. V lost 3 bases to trimming and J lost 6 bases, with 19 bases between them. Germline CDR1 reads SNHLY; CDR2 reads FYNNEI. The CDR3 spells CASSDGPGSLPDTQYF. The CDR3 nucleotides are TGTGCCAGCAGTGACGGGCCGGGGAGTCTTCCCGATACGCAGTATTTT.

The rearrangement joins TRBV28 to TRBJ2-1; 16 nucleotides agree with TRBD2. In germline, CDR1 is MDHEN, CDR2 SYDVKM. This CDR3 is built from 15 residues. V dropped 6 bases and J dropped 9; count of bases not matched to a gene: 5. As DNA, the CDR3 is TGTGCCAGCAGCGAGGGGACTAGCGGGAGGGTTGAGCAGTTCTTC. Encoded protein: CASSEGTSGRVEQFF.

This clonotype was counted at least ten times. CDR3 loop: CASSPDSEWSYEQYF. DNA for the CDR3: TGTGCCAGCAGCCCGGACAGTGAATGGTCCTACGAGCAGTACTTC. The chain employs TRBV7-2 and TRBJ2-7; D perhaps matches TRBD1 (6 bases). This CDR3 is built from 15 residues. V was shortened by 5 bases and J by 1 base, with 15 bases between the two germline ends. Germline-derived CDR1 and CDR2 are SGHTA and FQGNSA.

This clonotype has a count of ten or more. The rearrangement joins TRBV7-2 to TRBJ2-7, with D possibly being TRBD1 or TRBD2 (6 bases each). CDR1 and CDR2 (germline): SGHTA, FQGNSA. The germline V and J ends were trimmed by 4 bases and 0 bases, with 13 bases remaining between them. The CDR3 has 15 residues. CDR3 in amino acids: CASSSLSGASYEQYF. CDR3 DNA: TGTGCCAGCAGCTCCCTCTCGGGGGCCTCCTACGAGCAGTACTTC.

This clonotype showed up many times. The chain joins TRBV12-3 or TRBV12-4 to TRBJ2-7, with unresolved D. The CDR3 sequence is 14 residues long. V lost 1 base and J lost 5, with 12 bases in between. The CDR3 loop reads CASSLVLGSDEQYF. In DNA form, the CDR3 reads TGTGCCAGCAGTTTAGTCCTGGGATCGGACGAGCAGTACTTC.

The table lists this clonotype with a few counts. The CDR3 DNA follows: TGTGCCAGTAGTATGCGCCTGGGAGGGCCCTACGAGCAGTACTTC. It yields the protein CASSMRLGGPYEQYF. The rearrangement uses TRBV19 and TRBJ2-7, with TRBD2 identical over 7 bases. CDR3 length: 15 amino acids. The germline CDR1 and CDR2 sequences are LNHDA and SQIVND (reference sequence). The J segment lost 2 bases and the V segment lost 3 bases, leaving 7 bases of the junction unmatched.

This clonotype was counted many times. This rearrangement joins TRBV7-3 to TRBJ2-3; TRBD2 agrees at 8 bases. Looked up from germline, CDR1 is SGHTA and CDR2 is FQGTGA. The CDR3 is 15 amino acids. Trimming at V came to 0 bases and at J to 1 base, leaving 0 bases not matched to a gene. CDR3: CASSLTSGGTDTQYF. CDR3 in DNA: TGTGCCAGCAGCTTAACTAGCGGGGGCACAGATACGCAGTATTTT.

This clonotype has a count of ten or more. This chain connects TRBV30 to TRBJ1-1, with a possible D match to TRBD1 (5 bases). CDR1 and CDR2 (germline): GTSNPN, SVGIG (reference sequence). This CDR3 has 15 amino acids. V lost 0 bases and J 1 base, leaving 12 bases between the germline ends. This chain's CDR3 is CAWSVRDSRNTEAFF. DNA of the CDR3: TGTGCCTGGAGTGTTCGCGACAGTAGGAACACTGAAGCTTTCTTT.

The genes are TRBV28 and TRBJ2-3, with 12 bases matching TRBD2. V dropped 5 bases and J dropped 4; count of bases not matched to a gene: 10. Germline CDR1 and CDR2: MDHEN and SYDVKM. The length of the CDR3 is 17 residues. The DNA for the CDR3 is TGTGCCAGCAGTACCACCTGGACTAGCGGGATCGCAGATACGCAGTATTTT. Translating gives CASSTTWTSGIADTQYF.

J is TRBJ1-2 and V is TRBV7-9; D ambiguous. V gave up 5 bases and J gave up 1 base, with 14 bases separating them. Germline CDR1 and CDR2: SEHNR and FQNEAQ (reference sequence). The CDR3 has 15 residues. DNA for the CDR3: TGTGCCAGCAGCCCAGCCTTAGGCAGTAACTATGGCTACACCTTC. This encodes CASSPALGSNYGYTF. The full variable domain, rest sourced from reference TRBV7-9 and TRBJ1-2, is DTGVSQNPRHKITKRGQNVTFRCDPISEHNRLYWYRQTLGQGPEFLTYFQNEAQLEKSRLLSDRFSAERPKGSFSTLEIQRTEQGDSAMYLCASSPALGSNYGYTFGSGTRLTVV.

This clonotype came up many times. The V call is TRBV29-1, the J call TRBJ2-5; the D gene is possibly TRBD1 (6 bases). The CDR3 consists of 14 residues. V was clipped by 4 bases and J by 2 bases, with 14 bases between them. CDR1 and CDR2 (germline): SQVTM, ANQGSEA. The CDR3 region has the DNA TGCAGCGTTGGAACAGGGAGTCGGCAAGAGACCCAGTACTTC. Translating it yields CSVGTGSRQETQYF.

In this sample, this clonotype turned up a few times. The CDR3 nucleotides are TGCAGTGCTAGAGAGGCAGGAGGGAGTCAGCCCCAGCATTTT. This sequence encodes CSAREAGGSQPQHF. The V call is TRBV20-1, the J call TRBJ1-5; D gene ambiguous. The CDR3 sequence is 14 residues long. Germline loops: CDR1 DFQATT, CDR2 SNEGSKA (reference sequence). Trimming pared 0 bases from V and 6 bases from J, leaving 12 bases between.

This clonotype was seen at least ten times. J is TRBJ1-1 and V is TRBV28, with D possibly matching TRBD1 (5 bases). The germline V gene has CDR1 MDHEN and CDR2 SYDVKM. The CDR3 consists of 12 residues. Trimming cost V 5 bases and J 8 bases, with 12 bases left between them. The CDR3 DNA reads TGTGCCAGCAGTCTCACGACAGACGAAGCTTTCTTT. Its translation: CASSLTTDEAFF.

Many counts were recorded for this clonotype. The V call is TRBV25-1, the J call TRBJ2-7; maybe TRBD2 (6 bases). This CDR3 contains 14 residues. V was cut by 3 bases and J by 7 bases, with 16 bases left in between. Germline V gives CDR1 MGHDK, CDR2 SYGVNS. The CDR3 nucleotides read TGTGCCAGCAGTGAGTGGGGGGACTCCTGGGAGCAGTACTTC. It yields the protein CASSEWGDSWEQYF.

This clonotype was seen repeatedly, ten times or more. The rearrangement joins TRBV5-1 to TRBJ2-1, with TRBD2 matching over 11 bases. The CDR3 sequence is 17 residues long. V was clipped by 4 bases and J by 9 bases; unmatched bases: 15. CDR1 is SGHRS, CDR2 YFSETQ, per germline. The CDR3: CASSARIVLAGVGEQFF. The DNA of the CDR3 is TGCGCCAGCAGCGCACGGATCGTACTAGCGGGAGTTGGTGAGCAGTTCTTC.

This clonotype was recorded many times. V and J are TRBV15 and TRBJ2-5, with a weak D call TRBD2 (5 bases). Germline lookup yields CDR1 LNHNV and CDR2 YYDKDF (reference sequence). The germline V and J ends were trimmed by 1 base and 5 bases, with 14 bases remaining between them. CDR3 length: 15 residues. In DNA, the CDR3 is TGTGCCACCAGCAGAGTCGGCGGAAGAGGGGAGACCCAGTACTTC. Translation gives CATSRVGGRGETQYF.

At least ten counts were recorded for this clonotype. The gene calls are TRBV5-1 and TRBJ2-7; no firm D call. This CDR3 is built from 15 residues. Trimming removed 0 bases at V and 5 bases at J, with 15 bases between. Germline assignment: CDR1 SGHRS and CDR2 YFSETQ. DNA of the CDR3: TGCGCCAGCAGCTTGGAATCCAGAGGTCCGGACGAGCAGTACTTC. Protein sequence: CASSLESRGPDEQYF.

This chain joins TRBV28 and TRBJ1-1; D unresolved. Trimming took off 2 bases at V and 1 base at J, with 17 bases between the two ends. Per the germline V gene, CDR1 is MDHEN and CDR2 is SYDVKM. The CDR3 is made up of 17 amino acids. CDR3 in DNA: TGTGCCAGCAGTTTAGTTGGGAGAGGGCTCGGGAACACTGAAGCTTTCTTT. Protein sequence: CASSLVGRGLGNTEAFF.